Included here is one T cell receptor (beta chain) sequence, with context. This sample is drawn from a study of shared T cell receptors in the human thymus. Assay used: immunoSEQ multiplex PCR; TCRdb lists only in-frame clones, some missing. The sample carries 63,000 or so clones, about 95% recorded once. The receptor comes from a human donor. Sequences were obtained from thymocytes.

CDR3 in DNA: TGTGCCAGCAGCTTAGCGCAGTTGAGACAGGGCATACTAACGCCGAATCAGCCCCAGCATTTT. This translates into CASSLAQLRQGILTPNQPQHF. The V gene is TRBV7-6, the J gene TRBJ1-5; 7 bases map to TRBD1. Germline CDR1 is SGHVS and CDR2 is FNYEAQ. V shed 0 bases, J shed 4 bases, and the junction held 21 bases outside the gene matches. This CDR3 has 21 amino acids.